A selection of T cell receptor beta chains follows, all from one sample in a study of blood T cell repertoires in COVID-19. TCRdb's copy holds only in-frame clones and misses some; the assay was immunoSEQ multiplex PCR. Of 25,000 to 35,000 clones detected, under 90% appear once; the ten largest clones hold about 42%. Sequenced input: peripheral blood. These receptors were obtained from a woman older than 75 with acute or convalescent COVID-19. Each CDR3 is given with its conserved first and last residue. Fields, in order: clone size, V gene, J gene, D gene, CDR3 DNA, CDR3 protein. A D gene is named only where the DNA matches it firmly. Clone size is given for some rows only: seen once, a few or many times, or a class if the clone is expanded.

NA,TRBV6-1,TRBJ1-6,NA,TGTGCCAGCAGTGAAGTGGAGGGGTCACCCCTCCACTTT,CASSEVEGSPLHF
NA,TRBV5-1,TRBJ2-1,NA,TGCGCCAGCAGCGTGGACTCTAGCTCCTACAATGAGCAGTTCTTC,CASSVDSSSYNEQFF
NA,TRBV5-8,TRBJ2-1,NA,TGTGCCAGCAGCTCGGACTATTACAATGAGCAGTTCTTC,CASSSDYYNEQFF
few,TRBV7-9,TRBJ1-5,TRBD1,TGTGCCAGCAGCCCGTATAGGGGGGGGACAGGGTTCCCTCAGCCCCAGCATTTT,CASSPYRGGTGFPQPQHF
NA,TRBV18,TRBJ1-1,NA,TGTGCCAGCTCACCGGTACATGGGGCGAACACTGAAGCTTTCTTT,CASSPVHGANTEAFF
NA,TRBV10-3,TRBJ2-7,TRBD1,TGTGCCATCAGTGAGGGACAGGGGACCTACGAGCAGTACTTC,CAISEGQGTYEQYF
NA,TRBV9,TRBJ1-6,NA,TGTGCCAGCAGCGTCGGGTTAAATAATTCACCCCTCCACTTT,CASSVGLNNSPLHF
NA,TRBV18,TRBJ1-1,NA,TGTGCCAGCTCACCTGGGACACCGAACACTGAAGCTTTCTTT,CASSPGTPNTEAFF
NA,TRBV18,TRBJ2-3,TRBD2,TGTGCCAGCTCACCGTACGGTAGCGGGGGGTACGGCACAGATACGCAGTATTTT,CASSPYGSGGYGTDTQYF
NA,TRBV4-3,TRBJ2-5,TRBD1,TGCGCCAGCAGCCAAGGACAGGGCGGGGAGACCCAGTACTTC,CASSQGQGGETQYF
once,TRBV6-4,TRBJ2-3,TRBD2,TGTGCCAGCAGTGAGACTAGCGGGGGCACAGATACGCAGTATTTT,CASSETSGGTDTQYF
NA,TRBV5-1,TRBJ1-2,TRBD1,TGCGCCAGCAGCTTAGGGACAGTGAACTATGGCTACACCTTC,CASSLGTVNYGYTF
NA,TRBV11-2,TRBJ2-7,TRBD1,TGTGCCAGCAGATCTCAGGGGACAGGGGCCGAGAGGGAGCAGTACTTC,CASRSQGTGAEREQYF
NA,TRBV3-1/TRBV3-2,TRBJ2-3,NA,TGTGCCAGCAGCCCCAACTCCAGGACAGATACGCAGTATTTT,CASSPNSRTDTQYF
NA,TRBV5-6,TRBJ2-3,NA,TGTGCCAGCAGCTTGAGAAGGCGGCCTGCGGATACGCAGTATTTT,CASSLRRRPADTQYF
NA,TRBV25-1,TRBJ1-5,NA,TGTGCCAGCAGTTCCCAAAATCAGCCCCAGCATTTT,CASSSQNQPQHF
few,TRBV2,TRBJ2-5,NA,TGTGCCAGCAGTGTGGACAGCCAAGAGACCCAGTACTTC,CASSVDSQETQYF
once,TRBV7-3,TRBJ2-2,NA,TGTGCCAGCAGCCCAATCCCCGGGACCGGGGAGCTGTTTTTT,CASSPIPGTGELFF
NA,TRBV18,TRBJ1-3,NA,TGTGCCAGCTCACCATCCCGGGATGGAAACACCATATATTTT,CASSPSRDGNTIYF
NA,TRBV19,TRBJ2-1,NA,TGTGCCAGTAGTATCTTGGCGGGTGAGCAGTTCTTC,CASSILAGEQFF
NA,TRBV10-3,TRBJ1-2,NA,TGTGCCATCAGTGAGGGCAGGAACTATGGCTACACCTTC,CAISEGRNYGYTF
NA,TRBV6-1,TRBJ2-3,TRBD1,TGTGCCAGCAGTGAATCTGACAGGGGGCTAGGTATTACGTTTAGGGATACGCAGTATTTT,CASSESDRGLGITFRDTQYF
NA,TRBV3-1/TRBV3-2,TRBJ2-5,TRBD2,TGTGCCAGCAGCCCCGGACTAGCAGGGTACCAAGAGACCCAGTACTTC,CASSPGLAGYQETQYF
NA,TRBV5-5,TRBJ1-1,NA,TGTGCCAGCAGCTTGTTGGAGGCCACTGAAGCTTTCTTT,CASSLLEATEAFF
NA,TRBV28,TRBJ1-1,NA,TGTGCCAGCACCCTCCGGGGCACTGAAGCTTTCTTT,CASTLRGTEAFF
NA,TRBV5-5,TRBJ2-5,TRBD1,TGTGCCAGCAGCTACGACAGGGAACCGTGGGAGACCCAGTACTTC,CASSYDREPWETQYF
NA,TRBV28,TRBJ1-1,NA,TGTGCCCTAAAGGGGCAGATGAACACTGAAGCTTTCTTT,CALKGQMNTEAFF
NA,TRBV24-1,TRBJ1-2,NA,TGTGCCACCAGTGACACAGCCTATGGCTACACCTTC,CATSDTAYGYTF
NA,TRBV4-1,TRBJ1-4,TRBD1,TGCGCCAGCAGCGTAGGGACAGCAACTAATGAAAAACTGTTTTTT,CASSVGTATNEKLFF
NA,TRBV4-1,TRBJ1-6,TRBD1,TGCGCCAGCAGCCAGCGAATCGACAGGGGGAGCTCCTATAATTCACCCCTCCACTTT,CASSQRIDRGSSYNSPLHF
NA,TRBV30,TRBJ2-7,TRBD2,TGTGCCTGGAGGAAGGGACTAGCGGGAGGAACAGGCTCCTACGAGCAGTACTTC,CAWRKGLAGGTGSYEQYF
NA,TRBV27,TRBJ2-5,TRBD2,TGTGCCAGCAGTTTCGCTAGCGGGGGTGTCAAAGAGACCCAGTACTTC,CASSFASGGVKETQYF
NA,TRBV9,TRBJ1-2,TRBD1,TGTGCCAGCAGCCCCGTGACAGGGGAGGGCTACACCTTC,CASSPVTGEGYTF
NA,TRBV24-1,TRBJ1-6,TRBD1,TGTGCCACCAGAGCCCCGGGACAGGGGAATTCACCCCTCCACTTT,CATRAPGQGNSPLHF
NA,TRBV7-2,TRBJ1-4,NA,TGTGCCAGCAGCTACCGGGGGGGTACGACTAATGAAAAACTGTTTTTT,CASSYRGGTTNEKLFF
few,TRBV5-6,TRBJ1-5,TRBD1,TGTGCCAGCAGCTTGACAGGGGCGGTAGGGCAGCCCCAGCATTTT,CASSLTGAVGQPQHF
NA,TRBV5-4,TRBJ2-5,TRBD1,TGTGCCAGCAGTCCGGGACAGGGAAGGGGGGAGACCCAGTACTTC,CASSPGQGRGETQYF
NA,TRBV11-3,TRBJ2-7,TRBD2,TGTGCCAGCAGCTTTTGTGGCGGGAGGGGGTGCGAGCAGTACTTC,CASSFCGGRGCEQYF
once,TRBV9,TRBJ1-6,NA,TGTGCCAGCAGCGTAGTGCCAGGGGCCTCACCCCTCCACTTT,CASSVVPGASPLHF
NA,TRBV27,TRBJ1-1,TRBD1,TGTGCCAGCAGTTTAGGGACAGGGGGGACTGAAGCTTTCTTT,CASSLGTGGTEAFF
NA,TRBV20-1,TRBJ1-2,NA,TGCAGTGCTAGTAGCGGGGTGCTAGAGAGAAGTCCTAACTATGGCTACACCTTC,CSASSGVLERSPNYGYTF
NA,TRBV5-1,TRBJ1-4,TRBD1,TGCGCCAGCAGCTTGACAGGGGGCACTAATGAAAAACTGTTTTTT,CASSLTGGTNEKLFF
NA,TRBV27,TRBJ2-5,TRBD2,TGTGCCAGCAGTTCAGGACTAGCGGGGGGGCGGGGGACCCAGTACTTC,CASSSGLAGGRGTQYF
NA,TRBV5-8,TRBJ1-6,NA,TGTGCCAGCAGCCGGCGGGGAAATTCGAATTCACCCCTCCACTTT,CASSRRGNSNSPLHF
NA,TRBV19,TRBJ1-5,NA,TGTGCCAGTAGTATAATCGACAGATTCAATCAGCCCCAGCATTTT,CASSIIDRFNQPQHF
NA,TRBV10-3,TRBJ2-5,NA,TGTGCCATCAGTGTAGCGGAGACCCAGTACTTC,CAISVAETQYF
NA,TRBV6-5,TRBJ2-5,NA,TGTGCCAGCAGTAGGACTCAGGGGCGGGAGACCCAGTACTTC,CASSRTQGRETQYF
NA,TRBV2,TRBJ2-5,NA,TGTGCCAGCAGTCTTAGGGAGGAGACCCAGTACTTC,CASSLREETQYF
NA,TRBV18,TRBJ1-1,NA,TGTGCCAGCTCACCAGGCGGGAACACTGAAGCTTTCTTT,CASSPGGNTEAFF
NA,TRBV28,TRBJ1-4,NA,TGTGCCAGCACCGCGGGGGGGGGATATAATGAAAAACTGTTTTTT,CASTAGGGYNEKLFF
NA,TRBV2,TRBJ2-6,NA,TGTGCCAGCAGTGAAGCGCTCGGGGTAGGGGCCAACGTCCTGACTTTC,CASSEALGVGANVLTF
few,TRBV29-1,TRBJ1-5,NA,TGCAGCGTTAGTTTGGGACAAAGGCAGCCCCAGCATTTT,CSVSLGQRQPQHF
few,TRBV7-6,TRBJ2-7,TRBD1,TGTGCCAGCAGCTACGGACAGGGCCTCTACGAGCAGTACTTC,CASSYGQGLYEQYF